One and the same sample provided the 18 T cell receptor beta chains below, sequenced in a study of tumor-infiltrating lymphocytes in oesophageal squamous cell carcinoma. MiXCR was run by TCRdb on the PCR reads, yielding one entry per CDR3 protein. Of under 20,000 distinct CDR3 sequences listed, about 45% are singletons. Input material: esophageal tumor tissue. These receptors were obtained from a male donor with esophageal squamous cell carcinoma.

This clonotype has a single count. The rearrangement links TRBV28 to TRBJ2-1; TRBD1 aligns across 10 bases. Per germline, CDR1 MDHEN and CDR2 SYDVKM. J was trimmed by 6 bases and V by 6 bases; bases with no gene match: 5. The CDR3 is made up of 14 amino acids. CDR3 residues: CASSPWTGGNEQFF. In nucleotides, the CDR3 is TGTGCCAGCAGCCCCTGGACAGGGGGCAATGAGCAGTTCTTC.

This clonotype was counted ten times or more. The rearrangement uses TRBV7-9 and TRBJ2-3; no firm D call. CDR1 SEHNR and CDR2 FQNEAQ come from the germline V gene (reference sequence). The germline V and J ends were trimmed by 0 bases and 0 bases, with 4 bases remaining between them. This CDR3 is 14 amino acids long. The CDR3 DNA sequence: TGTGCCAGCAGCTTAGCGGGCAGCACAGATACGCAGTATTTT. This encodes CASSLAGSTDTQYF.

Sample share makes this clonotype medium-sized. This sequence joins TRBV6-1 and TRBJ1-2; perhaps TRBD1 as D (6 bases). The CDR3 length is 14 residues. V lost 5 bases and J 7 bases, leaving 17 bases between the germline ends. The germline V gene encodes CDR1 MNHNS and CDR2 SASEGT. CDR3 sequence (DNA): TGTGCCAGCAGTTATGGGGGGGCTGTTGGTGGCTACACCTTC. This encodes CASSYGGAVGGYTF.

As to this clonotype: A read error is possible here, since a much larger clone lies one base away. The rearrangement links TRBV27 to TRBJ2-5, with 10 positions matching TRBD2. Matching the DNA end better, TRBJ2-1 makes the J call doubtful. Germline V gene data show CDR1 as MNHEY and CDR2 as SMNVEV (reference sequence). This CDR3 is 14 amino acids long. The CDR3 region is CASSFRAGGREQFF. DNA of the CDR3: TGTGCCAGCAGTTTTAGAGCGGGGGGGCGCGAGCAGTTCTTC.

V and J are TRBV28 and TRBJ2-1, with 9 bases identical to TRBD2. The DNA end favors TRBJ2-7, so the J call may be wrong. Germline V gives CDR1 MDHEN, CDR2 SYDVKM. The CDR3 extends over 15 amino acids. Here the CDR3 DNA reads TGTGCCAGCAGCTTGACTAGCGGCCCTCTGACCGAGCAGTACTTC. It encodes CASSLTSGPLTEQYF.

This clonotype has only a few counts. J is TRBJ2-2 and V is TRBV7-6; D not resolved. There are 13 residues in the CDR3. Germline loops: CDR1 SGHVS, CDR2 FNYEAQ. Trimming took 6 bases from V and 5 from J, leaving 10 bases between them. Written as DNA, the CDR3 is TGTGCCAGCAGTTCAGTTCGGACCGGGGAGCTGTTTTTT. Protein: CASSSVRTGELFF.

This clonotype showed up just a few times. The conserved phenylalanine or tryptophan normally closing the CDR3 is absent here, so this likely arose from a read error. The DNA is left out, because the CDR3 cannot be placed on it with certainty; the CDR3 is given as TCRdb lists it. The chain employs TRBV7-2 and TRBJ2-5; TRBD1 was called by the table and not checked on the DNA. Germline assignment: CDR1 SGHTA and CDR2 FQGNSA. 18 amino acids form the CDR3, both terminal residues included. The chain's CDR3 is CASSLARDRVLYGYTFGS.

The chain's CDR3 is CASSLGATSYNEQYF. CDR3 in DNA: TGTGCCAGCAGCTTAGGGGCGACCTCCTACAATGAGCAGTACTTC. The chain has TRBV7-3 and TRBJ2-7; the D gene is possibly TRBD1 (5 bases). CDR3 length: 15 amino acids. The germline V gene has CDR1 SGHTA and CDR2 FQGTGA. V was cut by 2 bases and J by 7 bases, with 18 bases left in between.

In this sample, this clonotype turned up a few times. V usage is TRBV7-6 and J usage is TRBJ2-1; TRBD2 matches 14 bases. CDR3 length: 19 amino acids. With 3 bases clipped from V and 0 bases from J, the junction kept 7 bases outside the gene matches. Germline values: CDR1 SGHVS, CDR2 FNYEAQ. Written as DNA, the CDR3 is TGTGCCAGCAGCTTCCGGACCGGGACTAGCGGGAGCTCCTACAATGAGCAGTTCTTC. Protein product: CASSFRTGTSGSSYNEQFF.

J is TRBJ2-3 and V is TRBV6-1; TRBD1 is a possible D gene (5 bases). The V and J ends lost 4 bases and 6 bases respectively, with 20 bases between them. CDR1 MNHNS and CDR2 SASEGT come from the germline V gene. There are 16 residues in the CDR3. For the CDR3, the DNA is TGTGCCAGCAGTGGAGTGCAGGGTGACGTTCGGGATACGCAGTATTTT. Amino acid sequence: CASSGVQGDVRDTQYF.

A few counts support this clonotype. A read error may be the cause here, since a much bigger clone is one base away. The chain carries TRBV10-3 and TRBJ2-5, with no clear D. The J call may be in error: the DNA end matches TRBJ2-7 better. The CDR3 loop spans 11 amino acids. Germline CDR1 is ENHRY and CDR2 is SYGVKD. The CDR3 region has the DNA TGTGCCATCACCTCCAACGGCGAGCAGTACTTC. This sequence encodes CAITSNGEQYF.

This clonotype was seen ten or more times. V usage is TRBV5-1 and J usage is TRBJ1-4; D call uncertain. V lost 1 base, J lost 6 bases, and 10 bases lay in between. Germline V gives CDR1 SGHRS, CDR2 YFSETQ. The CDR3 is made up of 14 amino acids. CDR3 nucleotides: TGCGCCAGCAGCTTGAGAGGACCCGATGAAAAACTGTTTTTT. Residues: CASSLRGPDEKLFF. Looking up the rest from reference TRBV5-1 and TRBJ1-4 gives the full variable domain: KAGVTQTPRYLIKTRGQQVTLSCSPISGHRSVSWYQQTPGQGLQFLFEYFSETQRNKGNFPGRFSGRQFSNSRSEMNVSTLELGDSALYLCASSLRGPDEKLFFGSGTQLSVL.

The V call is TRBV25-1, the J call TRBJ2-6, with D perhaps TRBD1 (6 bases). V was pared by 5 bases and J by 0 bases, with 14 bases between. CDR3 size: 17 residues. The germline CDR1 and CDR2 sequences are MGHDK and SYGVNS. CDR3 region: CASSQTTGSSGANVLTF. CDR3 sequence (DNA): TGTGCCAGCAGTCAAACTACAGGGAGCTCTGGGGCCAACGTCCTGACTTTC.

By proportion, this clonotype is large (0.1 to 1%). The rearrangement joins TRBV7-6 to TRBJ2-1; tentatively, D is TRBD1 (7 bases). With 0 bases removed from V and 4 bases from J, the gap between germline ends came to 13 bases. The germline V gene encodes CDR1 SGHVS and CDR2 FNYEAQ. The CDR3 consists of 16 residues. The CDR3 protein is CASSLAQGGEYNEQFF. The CDR3 DNA follows: TGTGCCAGCAGCTTAGCGCAGGGGGGTGAATACAATGAGCAGTTCTTC.

This clonotype has a count of ten or more. The rearrangement links TRBV11-2 to TRBJ1-4; 11 nucleotides line up with TRBD1. The CDR3 is 15 residues long. From germline, CDR1 is SGHAT and CDR2 FQNNGV. Trimming at V came to 5 bases and at J to 10 bases, leaving 9 bases not matched to a gene. CDR3 in amino acids: CASSPGQGALGKLFF. In DNA form, the CDR3 reads TGTGCCAGCAGCCCCGGACAGGGGGCTCTAGGAAAACTGTTTTTT. Full variable domain (outside the CDR3, taken from reference TRBV11-2 and TRBJ1-4): EAGVAQSPRYKIIEKRQSVAFWCNPISGHATLYWYQQILGQGPKLLIQFQNNGVVDDSQLPKDRFSAERLKGVDSTLKIQPAKLEDSAVYLCASSPGQGALGKLFFGSGTQLSVL.

This chain connects TRBV20-1 to TRBJ2-7, with 16 positions matching TRBD2. V lost 4 bases and J lost 7; bases outside the gene matches: 25. There are 21 residues in the CDR3. Germline-derived CDR1 and CDR2 are DFQATT and SNEGSKA (reference sequence). The CDR3 loop reads CSATIRGQGTSGRAVYNEQYF. CDR3 nucleotides: TGCAGTGCTACGATCAGGGGGCAAGGGACTAGCGGGAGGGCGGTGTACAATGAGCAGTACTTC.

This clonotype was observed a handful of times. The genes are TRBV7-2 and TRBJ2-3; D gene unclear. CDR1 and CDR2 (germline): SGHTA, FQGNSA. The CDR3 runs 15 residues. Deletions cut 1 base from V and 2 bases from J, with 10 bases between. The CDR3 DNA reads as TGTGCCAGCAGCTTAGGGTTTGCTATCACAGATACGCAGTATTTT. It translates to CASSLGFAITDTQYF.

This clonotype was counted between two and nine times. CDR3 amino acids: CASSLPGQVKYEQYF. CDR3 DNA sequence: TGTGCCAGCAGCTTACCGGGACAGGTAAAATACGAGCAGTACTTC. The V gene is TRBV7-2, the J gene TRBJ2-7; TRBD1 agrees at 8 bases. The germline CDR1 and CDR2 sequences are SGHTA and FQGNSA. J lost 4 bases, V lost 2 bases, and 7 bases had no gene match. The CDR3 sequence is 15 residues long.